The sequence of this T cell receptor beta chain was determined in a study of beta chain features in type 1 diabetes. Study-wide findings and caveats: The naive, central memory and Treg TCRB repertoires of patients appeared to be more similar to one another than those of healthy donors. The study left unresolved whether HLA type influences TCRB rearrangement.

The CDR3 has 14 residues. Per germline, CDR1 MDHEN and CDR2 SYDVKM. V dropped 7 bases and J dropped 2; count of bases not matched to a gene: 8. All of the isolated RNA was reverse transcribed, so expressed TCRB transcripts were sequenced. Profiled with immunoSEQ multiplex PCR; TCRdb holds only in-frame clones, not every one. The table shows about 260,000 clones, with more than 65% occurring only once. In the case of this clone: The antigen remains undetermined.

The sample was naive CD4+ T cells from blood. V usage is TRBV28 and J usage is TRBJ2-7, with 7 bases lining up with TRBD1. The source of this sequence is a man between 25 and 39 years old in good health. CDR3 in amino acids: CASTQQGTAYEQYF. The CDR3 DNA sequence: TGTGCCAGCACCCAACAGGGGACAGCCTACGAGCAGTACTTC.